This TCR beta chain was captured by sequencing in a study of cytomegalovirus exposure and HLA in healthy donors. Concerning this clone itself: Its target is not known.

The PCR made use of 60 Vbeta and 13 Jbeta primers. Sequencing was performed with immunoSEQ multiplex PCR; in TCRdb, only in-frame clones are kept and a portion is missing. The sample totals under 120,000 clones. CDR3 size: 15 residues. Germline CDR1 GTSNPN, CDR2 SVGIG (reference sequence). V trimming: 7 bases; J trimming: 2 bases; junction bases outside the gene matches: 7. Regarding donors, all were healthy bone marrow donors. Overall study results and limits: Cytomegalovirus association was listed for 164 TCR beta chains. The presence/absence work took it that sequencing depth was about the same across donors. A later analysis reportedly identified an Asian-associated ancestry cluster as carrying fewer N-insertions than the roughly 700-donor mean.

This TCR came from a man aged 50-59 years in good health and CMV-seronegative. Sequencing was carried out using PBMCs. The chain recombines TRBV30 with TRBJ2-5; TRBD2 matches 13 bases. In DNA form, the CDR3 reads TGTGCCTTGGGCGCGGGACTAGCGGGGCAAGAGACCCAGTACTTC. Translation gives CALGAGLAGQETQYF.